The present T cell receptor (beta chain) was sequenced within a study of cytotoxic CD8 clonotypes in ibrutinib-treated CLL. Clones were sequenced by immunoSEQ multiplex PCR, and TCRdb holds only the in-frame ones, with some missing. The sample lists 11,000 or so clones, 79% seen once, with around 16% in the top ten. CDR1 and CDR2 (germline): MDHEN, SYDVKM. The J segment lost 5 bases and the V segment lost 4 bases, leaving 13 bases of the junction unmatched. The CDR3 length is 16 residues. This specimen was PBMCs, taken at disease progression, from a patient treated with ibrutinib. This sequence was found in a human donor with chronic lymphocytic leukemia. The chain is built from TRBV28 and TRBJ2-7; 8 nucleotides agree with TRBD1. The DNA of the CDR3 is TGTGCCAGCAGTTCACCCCCCGGGACAGGAAGACACGAGCAGTACTTC. It encodes CASSSPPGTGRHEQYF.